The 19 T cell receptor beta chains below come from one sample, sequenced in a study of OX40 agonist ivuxolimab in advanced cancers. The protocol was immunoSEQ multiplex PCR, while the TCRdb copy is restricted to in-frame clones and leaves out a portion. The profile shows 13,000 to 15,000 clones, about 77% of them singletons. The sequenced sample was CD4+ or CD8+ T cells sorted from blood, obtained in a trial of the OX40 agonist ivuxolimab. The receptors shown here come from an adult with an advanced solid tumor such as melanoma, head and neck, liver or kidney cancer.

The chain links TRBV7-8 to TRBJ1-4; D is possibly TRBD1 (5 bases). V was pared by 0 bases and J by 7 bases, with 12 bases between. Germline CDR1 and CDR2: SGHVS and FQNEAQ. This CDR3 region has 15 residues. The CDR3 DNA sequence: TGTGCCAGCAGCTTAGCGTTTGGCGGGGGTGAAAAACTGTTTTTT. Translation gives CASSLAFGGGEKLFF.

A single count supports this clone. J is TRBJ1-1 and V is TRBV9; TRBD1 agrees at 7 bases. This CDR3 spans 15 amino acids. The trim removed 0 bases at V and 1 base at J, leaving 3 bases unmatched. CDR1 SGDLS and CDR2 YYNGEE come from the germline V gene. This CDR3 is CASSVEGTANTEAFF. CDR3 DNA sequence: TGTGCCAGCAGCGTAGAGGGGACAGCGAACACTGAAGCTTTCTTT.

This chain links TRBV6-6 with TRBJ2-5; D is possibly TRBD2 (6 bases). CDR1 is MNHNY and CDR2 is SVGAGI in the germline V gene (reference sequence). The CDR3 spans 14 residues. Trimming removed 3 bases at V and 5 bases at J, with 13 bases between. The CDR3 here is CASSYGRKAETQYF. CDR3 bases: TGTGCCAGCAGTTATGGGAGGAAAGCGGAGACCCAGTACTTC.

The chain carries TRBV7-3 and TRBJ2-3; TRBD2 aligns across 7 bases. Germline values: CDR1 SGHTA, CDR2 FQGTGA. The CDR3 is 15 residues long. The trim removed 2 bases at V and 4 bases at J, leaving 6 bases unmatched. The CDR3 DNA reads as TGTGCCAGCAGCTTAGGGGGAGGGCCGGCAGATACGCAGTATTTT. Translation: CASSLGGGPADTQYF.

The chain employs TRBV9 and TRBJ2-5, with D perhaps TRBD2 (6 bases). Germline CDR1 and CDR2: SGDLS and YYNGEE. The CDR3 spans 13 residues. Trimming took 0 bases from V and 8 from J, leaving 11 bases between them. CDR3 in amino acids: CASSVVPAGTQYF. The DNA for the CDR3 is TGTGCCAGCAGCGTAGTTCCAGCGGGCACCCAGTACTTC.

The rearrangement uses TRBV2 and TRBJ2-2, with 9 bases matching TRBD1. The CDR3 sequence is 15 residues long. From germline, CDR1 is SNHLY and CDR2 FYNNEI. J lost 7 bases, V lost 4 bases, and 7 bases had no gene match. CDR3 in amino acids: CASSGGTGKDGELFF. CDR3 coding DNA: TGTGCCAGCAGTGGGGGGACAGGGAAGGACGGGGAGCTGTTTTTT.

The gene calls are TRBV7-2 and TRBJ2-5, with D perhaps matching TRBD2 (6 bases). The CDR3 is made up of 14 amino acids. Germline V gene data show CDR1 as SGHTA and CDR2 as FQGNSA. V lost 3 bases and J 5 bases, leaving 13 bases between the germline ends. The CDR3 sequence: CASSFAGRLETQYF. The CDR3 DNA reads TGTGCCAGCAGCTTTGCAGGGAGGTTGGAGACCCAGTACTTC.

The rearrangement joins TRBV6-5 to TRBJ2-1; no definite D call. Trimming removed 2 bases at V and 0 bases at J, with 11 bases between. The CDR3 consists of 16 residues. Looked up from germline, CDR1 is MNHEY and CDR2 is SVGAGI. In nucleotides, the CDR3 is TGTGCCAGCAGTTACGGGATCCCTAGCTCCTACAATGAGCAGTTCTTC. Translating gives CASSYGIPSSYNEQFF.

The V and J genes are TRBV5-6 and TRBJ2-7; D assignment may be TRBD1 or TRBD2 (5 bases each). Germline V gene data show CDR1 as SGHDT and CDR2 as YYEEEE. CDR3 length equals 14 residues. With 4 bases removed from V and 6 bases from J, the gap between germline ends came to 17 bases. DNA for the CDR3: TGTGCCAGCAGCCCCGGGACCCTAGGACCCGAGCAGTACTTC. Translated: CASSPGTLGPEQYF. Complete variable domain (other parts from reference TRBV5-6 and TRBJ2-7): DAGVTQSPTHLIKTRGQQVTLRCSPKSGHDTVSWYQQALGQGPQFIFQYYEEEERQRGNFPDRFSGHQFPNYSSELNVNALLLGDSALYLCASSPGTLGPEQYFGPGTRLTVT.

The chain links TRBV4-1 to TRBJ2-1; TRBD2 matches at 9 bases. The CDR3 is 17 amino acids. Germline lookup yields CDR1 MGHRA and CDR2 YSYEKL. J gave up 2 bases and V 4 bases, and 9 bases lay outside the gene matches. The CDR3 is CASSRDSGTSPYNEQFF. DNA for the CDR3: TGCGCCAGCAGCCGTGACTCCGGGACTAGCCCCTACAATGAGCAGTTCTTC.

This clone counts as large. The chain joins TRBV6-6 to TRBJ2-7, with D possibly being TRBD1 (6 bases). V lost 5 bases to trimming and J lost 4 bases, with 15 bases between them. This CDR3 contains 14 residues. Germline V gene data show CDR1 as MNHNY and CDR2 as SVGAGI (reference sequence). CDR3 coding DNA: TGTGCCAGCAGTCTCGGGCCAGGGGCGTACGAGCAGTACTTC. It codes for CASSLGPGAYEQYF.

This chain connects TRBV11-2 to TRBJ2-2, with TRBD2 identical over 10 bases. The CDR3 spans 17 residues. V lost 0 bases, J lost 1 base, and 2 bases stayed unmatched. Germline loops: CDR1 SGHAT, CDR2 FQNNGV. The chain's CDR3 is CASSLDTSGKNTGELFF. CDR3 nucleotides: TGTGCCAGCAGCTTAGACACTAGCGGGAAGAACACCGGGGAGCTGTTTTTT.

The V and J genes are TRBV14 and TRBJ2-1; 7 bases map to TRBD2. This CDR3 is built from 17 residues. Germline trimming cut 5 bases from V and 0 bases from J; bases unmatched to any gene: 10. Germline assignment: CDR1 SGHDN and CDR2 FVKESK. Here the CDR3 DNA reads TGTGCCAGCAGCTACTCCTGGGGGGGACGCTCCTACAATGAGCAGTTCTTC. Translating gives CASSYSWGGRSYNEQFF.

The CDR3: CASSLGGVGTQYF. Written as DNA, the CDR3 is TGTGCCAGCAGCCTCGGTGGAGTCGGGACCCAGTACTTC. The rearrangement links TRBV11-2 to TRBJ2-5; unclear D gene. Germline assignment: CDR1 SGHAT and CDR2 FQNNGV. V shed 5 bases and J shed 7 bases, with 14 bases lying between them. The CDR3 consists of 13 residues. The variable domain in full, with the rest retrieved from reference TRBV11-2 and TRBJ2-5, is EAGVAQSPRYKIIEKRQSVAFWCNPISGHATLYWYQQILGQGPKLLIQFQNNGVVDDSQLPKDRFSAERLKGVDSTLKIQPAKLEDSAVYLCASSLGGVGTQYFGPGTRLLVL.

Within the sample, this clone is medium-sized. This sequence joins TRBV28 and TRBJ1-2, with 7 bases identical to TRBD1. Trimming took 6 bases from V and 3 from J; bases not matched to a gene: 7. The CDR3 is 14 amino acids. CDR1 and CDR2 (germline): MDHEN, SYDVKM. CDR3 in DNA: TGTGCCAGCAGAGGACAGGCCACCCACTATGGCTACACCTTC. Amino acid sequence: CASRGQATHYGYTF.

This chain links TRBV9 with TRBJ1-3; TRBD1 matches 8 bases. With V trimmed by 2 bases and J by 0 bases, 4 bases remained unmatched. The CDR3 consists of 16 residues. Per the germline V gene, CDR1 is SGDLS and CDR2 is YYNGEE. This CDR3 reads CASSVGQVHSGNTIYF. In DNA, the CDR3 is TGTGCCAGCAGCGTGGGACAGGTCCACTCTGGAAACACCATATATTTT. Variable domain in full (rest from reference TRBV9 and TRBJ1-3): DSGVTQTPKHLITATGQRVTLRCSPRSGDLSVYWYQQSLDQGLQFLIQYYNGEERAKGNILERFSAQQFPDLHSELNLSSLELGDSALYFCASSVGQVHSGNTIYFGEGSWLTVV.

This sequence joins TRBV5-4 and TRBJ2-1, with a tentative D call TRBD1 (5 bases). Germline V gene lookup returns CDR1 SGHNT and CDR2 YYREEE (reference sequence). The CDR3 has 13 residues. V lost 2 bases and J 8 bases, leaving 11 bases between the germline ends. The CDR3 DNA reads TGTGCCAGCAGCTTTGGAAGGGGCGATGAGCAGTTCTTC. It encodes CASSFGRGDEQFF.

The V and J genes are TRBV6-5 and TRBJ2-5, with 10 nucleotides matching TRBD1. The CDR3 length is 15 residues. Germline V gene lookup returns CDR1 MNHEY and CDR2 SVGAGI. Trimming removed 0 bases from V and 5 bases from J; junction bases left unmatched: 3. For the CDR3, the DNA is TGTGCCAGCAGTTACTCGACAGGGGGCGGGGAGACCCAGTACTTC. This translates into CASSYSTGGGETQYF.

The J gene is TRBJ2-3, the V gene TRBV19; TRBD1 aligns across 7 bases. CDR1 is LNHDA, CDR2 SQIVND, per germline (reference sequence). CDR3 size: 14 residues. V shed 4 bases, J shed 4 bases, and the junction held 5 bases outside the gene matches. CDR3 DNA sequence: TGTGCCAGTAGTAACACAGGGGTGGCAGATACGCAGTATTTT. It codes for CASSNTGVADTQYF.